This entry concerns a single TCR beta chain. Its antigen remains undetermined. Sequence at one end of the junction differs from germline and may be a read error. There are 13 amino acids in the CDR3, from cysteine to phenylalanine inclusive. The DNA shown is the 39-base CDR3, in frame from base 1. As encoded in the germline V gene (reference sequence), CDR1 is LNHDA while CDR2 is SQIVND. The immunoSEQ Assay, a bias-controlled multiplex PCR, was used to amplify TCRbeta CDR3 regions from genomic DNA. In the paper's pipeline: The number of nucleated cells in each sample was estimated by amplification of reference gene primers within the assay. To quantify the absolute abundance of each unique TCRbeta CDR3 rearrangement, sequence reads were collapsed and filtered. For each sample, productive Simpson clonality was calculated as the square root of Simpson's diversity index across productive rearrangements. TCRdb took over this immuneACCESS table, retaining in-frame rearrangements with V and J assigned. Such tables are incomplete; in checked studies, under half of the missing clones stem from an unresolved V gene, and the remainder is unexplained. Clone size and V and J calls were adopted from that table, with D and trimming inferred from the DNA. For this sample the table gives tens of thousands of clones, of which 70% to 90% were detected only once. Together, the top ten hold about a sixth of the sample.

Collaborating institutions collected whole blood in K2EDTA tubes following their own protocols. For TCRbeta analysis, collaborator samples were shipped as frozen whole blood, as isolated PBMCs, or as DNA extracted from either sample type. The sample originates from a study of blood T cell repertoires in COVID-19 (dated by TCRdb to 2018 to 2020). Broadly, across the study: The collaborator samples originated in the United States, Italy and Spain and spanned the acute and convalescent phases of COVID-19. The material from the prospective study consisted of cDNA or gDNA derived from T cells, B-cell-depleted T cells, or PBMCs. Deeply sampled blood TCRbeta repertoires from subjects exposed to, actively infected with, or recovered from COVID-19 were included in the dataset. The repertoires were released in a freely available public database intended as a resource for research on the immune response to SARS-CoV-2. Samples were obtained from the ongoing ImmuneRACE study (first 160 participants) and from 1,000 to 1,500 subjects provided by 6 global collaborators. The sample metadata nearly always contained a de-identified subject ID, COVID-19 status, age in years and sex. HLA class I and class II types, where available, came from metadata supplied by the sample provider rather than from assay-based typing.

Study-wide findings and limitations: The amount of clinical and demographic metadata varied by source and participant and was provided uncurated.

Rearrangement joined TRBV19 to TRBJ2-1; a tentative D match to TRBD2 spans 5 bases. The source of this sequence is a human donor in a cohort sampled during active COVID-19. Material: peripheral blood. The CDR3 region reads CASTPDSHNEQFF. In nucleotide form, the sequence is TGTGCCAGTACCCCGGACTCCCACAATGAGCAGTTCTTC.